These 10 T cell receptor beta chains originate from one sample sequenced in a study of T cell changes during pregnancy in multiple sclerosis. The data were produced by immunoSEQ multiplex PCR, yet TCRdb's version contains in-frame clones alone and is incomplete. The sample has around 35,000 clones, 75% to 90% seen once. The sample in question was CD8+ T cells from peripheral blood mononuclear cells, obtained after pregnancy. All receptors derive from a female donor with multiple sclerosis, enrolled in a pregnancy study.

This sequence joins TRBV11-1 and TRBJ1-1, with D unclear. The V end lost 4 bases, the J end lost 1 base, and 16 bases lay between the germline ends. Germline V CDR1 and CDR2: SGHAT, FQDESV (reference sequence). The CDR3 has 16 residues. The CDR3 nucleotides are TGTGCCAGCAGCTCCGCGGGAGTAGGGCCGAACACTGAAGCTTTCTTT. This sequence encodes CASSSAGVGPNTEAFF.

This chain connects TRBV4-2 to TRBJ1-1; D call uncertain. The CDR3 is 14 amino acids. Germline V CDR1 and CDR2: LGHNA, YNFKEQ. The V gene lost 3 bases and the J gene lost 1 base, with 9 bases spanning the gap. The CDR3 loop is CASSQGRWNTEAFF. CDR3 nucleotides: TGTGCCAGCAGCCAGGGCAGGTGGAACACTGAAGCTTTCTTT.

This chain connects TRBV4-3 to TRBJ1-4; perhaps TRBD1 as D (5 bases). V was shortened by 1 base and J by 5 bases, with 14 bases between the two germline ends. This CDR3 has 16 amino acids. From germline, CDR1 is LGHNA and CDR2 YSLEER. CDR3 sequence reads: CASSQGAGSGNEKLFF. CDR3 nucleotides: TGCGCCAGCAGCCAAGGTGCAGGGAGCGGGAATGAAAAACTGTTTTTT.

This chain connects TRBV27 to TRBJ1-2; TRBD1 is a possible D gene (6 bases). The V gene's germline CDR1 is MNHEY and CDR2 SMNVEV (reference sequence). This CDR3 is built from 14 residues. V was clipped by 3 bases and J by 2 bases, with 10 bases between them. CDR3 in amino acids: CASSFTQGNYGYTF. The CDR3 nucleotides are TGTGCCAGCAGTTTCACCCAGGGGAACTATGGCTACACCTTC.

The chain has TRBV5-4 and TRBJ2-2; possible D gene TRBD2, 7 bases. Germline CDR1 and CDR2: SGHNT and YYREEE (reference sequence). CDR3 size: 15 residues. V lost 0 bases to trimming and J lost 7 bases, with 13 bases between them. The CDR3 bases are TGTGCCAGCAGCTTGGAAGGGGGGGCAGGCGGGGAGCTGTTTTTT. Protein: CASSLEGGAGGELFF. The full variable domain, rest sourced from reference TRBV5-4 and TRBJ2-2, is ETGVTQSPTHLIKTRGQQVTLRCSSQSGHNTVSWYQQALGQGPQFIFQYYREEENGRGNFPPRFSGLQFPNYSSELNVNALELDDSALYLCASSLEGGAGGELFFGEGSRLTVL.

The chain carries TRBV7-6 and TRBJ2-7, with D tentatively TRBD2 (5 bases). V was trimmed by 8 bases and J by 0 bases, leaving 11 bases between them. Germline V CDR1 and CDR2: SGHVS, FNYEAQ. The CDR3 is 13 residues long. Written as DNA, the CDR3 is TGTGCCAGCGCGCCGGAGGCCTCCTACGAGCAGTACTTC. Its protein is CASAPEASYEQYF.

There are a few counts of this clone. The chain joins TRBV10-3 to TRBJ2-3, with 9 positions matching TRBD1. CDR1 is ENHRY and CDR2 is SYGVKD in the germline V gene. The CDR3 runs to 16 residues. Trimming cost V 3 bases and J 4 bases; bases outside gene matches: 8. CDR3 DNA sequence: TGTGCCATCAGTGATCCGGGACAGGGAACGTCAGATACGCAGTATTTT. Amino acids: CAISDPGQGTSDTQYF.

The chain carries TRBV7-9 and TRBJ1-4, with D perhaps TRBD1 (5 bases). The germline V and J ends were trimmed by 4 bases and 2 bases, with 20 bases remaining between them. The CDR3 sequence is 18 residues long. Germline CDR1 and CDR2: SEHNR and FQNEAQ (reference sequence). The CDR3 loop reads CASSSHGGGRFTNEKLFF. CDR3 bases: TGTGCCAGCAGCTCTCACGGGGGGGGAAGGTTTACTAATGAAAAACTGTTTTTT.

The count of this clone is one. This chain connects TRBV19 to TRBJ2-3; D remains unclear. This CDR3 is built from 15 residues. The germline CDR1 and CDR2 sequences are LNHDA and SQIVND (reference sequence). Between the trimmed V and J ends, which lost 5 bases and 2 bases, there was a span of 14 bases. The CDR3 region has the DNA TGTGCCAGTAGTGTATGGGCCTCGGCCACAGATACGCAGTATTTT. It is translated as CASSVWASATDTQYF.

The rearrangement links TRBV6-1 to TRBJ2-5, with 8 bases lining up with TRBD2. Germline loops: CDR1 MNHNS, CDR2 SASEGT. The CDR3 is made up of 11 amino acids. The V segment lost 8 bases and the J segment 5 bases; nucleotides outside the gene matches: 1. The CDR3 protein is CASRLAETQYF. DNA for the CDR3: TGTGCCAGCCGACTAGCGGAGACCCAGTACTTC.